This T cell receptor (beta chain) was sequenced for a study of Graves' ophthalmopathy and Graves' hyperthyroidism. Amplifying from RNA transcripts, the study obtained TCR beta CDR3 regions. HTBI primers were used in a first-round RT-PCR, which preceded a second-round multiplex PCR. Each CDR3 protein is one row after TCRdb ran MiXCR on the multiplex PCR reads. The sample lists over a million distinct CDR3 sequences; about two fifths were seen once. The study's findings and limits: For separating ophthalmopathy from stable hyperthyroidism, a 13-signature model gave 85% to 90% sensitivity and about 80% specificity.

This clonotype was observed at least ten times. Its antigen remains unknown. The study excluded patients with other autoimmune diseases, uncontrolled infections, pregnancy or lactation. Establishment of the diagnosis relied upon clinical symptoms, serum thyroxine, TRAb, thyroid ultrasound and orbital computed tomography. The germline V gene encodes CDR1 SNHLY and CDR2 FYNNEI. The CDR3 has 16 residues. Germline trimming cut 7 bases from V and 6 bases from J; bases unmatched to any gene: 10. The receptor's source is an adult man with Graves' hyperthyroidism. This chain uses TRBV2 with TRBJ1-5; 12 nucleotides align to TRBD1. The sample was peripheral blood or thyroid tissue (not recorded which). The CDR3, as DNA: TGTGCCAGCACCTCCGGGACAGGGGGCCCGTCTCAGCCCCAGCATTTT. Its protein is CASTSGTGGPSQPQHF.